This T cell receptor beta chain appears in the sequencing data of a study of Ad26.COV2.S vaccination and SARS-CoV-2 variants. The treatment is: 15 to 20 received Ad26.COV2.S at low or high dose, single or two shots; roughly 5 received placebo; per-sample allocation not given. Sampling was done on day 63 after the first vaccine or placebo injection. Wuhan-strain SARS-CoV-2 spike was expressed by the Ad26 vector that made up the vaccine. Assay: immunoSEQ multiplex PCR; the TCRdb copy retains only in-frame clones and omits some. The sample holds about 410,000 clones, around 89% seen once. This clone has at least ten counts. In germline, CDR1 is SGHRS, CDR2 YFSETQ. Trimming shortened V by 4 bases and J by 8 bases, and 10 bases separated the two germline ends. There are 13 residues in the CDR3.

The clonotype comes from a person between 18 and 60 years old who received the Ad26.COV2.S COVID-19 vaccine or a placebo. The sample was peripheral blood, taken in a trial of Ad26.COV2.S vaccine versus placebo. The V and J genes are TRBV5-1 and TRBJ1-6; D unclear. CDR3 nucleotides: TGCGCCAGCAGCCAGGACGGGGATTCACCCCTCCACTTT. Residues: CASSQDGDSPLHF.